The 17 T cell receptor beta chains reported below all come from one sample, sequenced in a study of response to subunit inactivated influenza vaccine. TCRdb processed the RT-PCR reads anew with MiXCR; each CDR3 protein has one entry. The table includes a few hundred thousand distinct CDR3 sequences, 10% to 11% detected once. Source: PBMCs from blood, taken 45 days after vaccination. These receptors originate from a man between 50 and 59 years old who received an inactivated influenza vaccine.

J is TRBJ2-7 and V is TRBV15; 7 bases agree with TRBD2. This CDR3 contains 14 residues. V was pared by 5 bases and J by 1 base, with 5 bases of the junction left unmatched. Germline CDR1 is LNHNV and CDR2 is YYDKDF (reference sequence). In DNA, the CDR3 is TGTGCCACCAGCGGGAGGGCTTTTTCCTACGAGCAGTACTTC. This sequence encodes CATSGRAFSYEQYF. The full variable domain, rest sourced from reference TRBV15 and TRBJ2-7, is DAMVIQNPRYQVTQFGKPVTLSCSQTLNHNVMYWYQQKSSQAPKLLFHYYDKDFNNEADTPDNFQSRRPNTSFCFLDIRSPGLGDTAMYLCATSGRAFSYEQYFGPGTRLTVT.

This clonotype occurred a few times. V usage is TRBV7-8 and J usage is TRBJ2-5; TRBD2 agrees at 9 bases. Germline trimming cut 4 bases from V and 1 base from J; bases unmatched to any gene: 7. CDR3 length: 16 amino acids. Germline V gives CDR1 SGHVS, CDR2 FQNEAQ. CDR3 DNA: TGTGCCAGCAGCTCCCAGGCTAGCGGGATCCAAGAGACCCAGTACTTC. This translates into CASSSQASGIQETQYF.

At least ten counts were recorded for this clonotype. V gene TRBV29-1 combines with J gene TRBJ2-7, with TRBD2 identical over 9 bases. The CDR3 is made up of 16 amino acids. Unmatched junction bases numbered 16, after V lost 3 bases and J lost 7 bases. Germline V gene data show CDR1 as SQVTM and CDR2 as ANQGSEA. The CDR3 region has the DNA TGCAGCGTTGATAAACCCCGAGCGGGAGGAGGAGATGAGCAGTACTTC. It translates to CSVDKPRAGGGDEQYF.

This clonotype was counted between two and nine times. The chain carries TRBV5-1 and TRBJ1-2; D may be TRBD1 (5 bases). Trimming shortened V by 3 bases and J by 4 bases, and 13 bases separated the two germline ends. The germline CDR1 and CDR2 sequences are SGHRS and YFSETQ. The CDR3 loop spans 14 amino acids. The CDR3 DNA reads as TGCGCCAGCAGCTCGATGAAGGGGAGCTATGGCTACACCTTC. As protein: CASSSMKGSYGYTF.

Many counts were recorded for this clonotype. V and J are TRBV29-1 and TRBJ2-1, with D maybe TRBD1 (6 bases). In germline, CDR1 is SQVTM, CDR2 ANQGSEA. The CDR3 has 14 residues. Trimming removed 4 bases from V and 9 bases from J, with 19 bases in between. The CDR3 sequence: CSVGRSAGDGEQFF. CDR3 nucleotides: TGCAGCGTTGGTCGATCGGCAGGGGATGGTGAGCAGTTCTTC.

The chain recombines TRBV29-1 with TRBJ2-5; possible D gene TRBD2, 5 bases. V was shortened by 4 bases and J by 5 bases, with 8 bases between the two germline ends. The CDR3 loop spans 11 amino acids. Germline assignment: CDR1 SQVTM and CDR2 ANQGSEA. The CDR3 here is CSVAGSETQYF. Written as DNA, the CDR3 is TGCAGCGTTGCGGGGTCGGAGACCCAGTACTTC. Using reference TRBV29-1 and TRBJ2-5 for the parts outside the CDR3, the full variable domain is SAVISQKPSRDICQRGTSLTIQCQVDSQVTMMFWYRQQPGQSLTLIATANQGSEATYESGFVIDKFPISRPNLTFSTLTVSNMSPEDSSIYLCSVAGSETQYFGPGTRLLVL.

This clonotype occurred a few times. The CDR3 reads CAISESEVSTDTQYF. CDR3 in DNA: TGTGCCATCAGTGAGTCGGAGGTATCCACAGATACGCAGTATTTT. The rearrangement uses TRBV10-3 and TRBJ2-3, with TRBD2 as a possible D gene (5 bases). The CDR3 has 15 residues. CDR1 and CDR2 from the germline V gene are ENHRY and SYGVKD. V was cut by 0 bases and J by 2 bases, with 9 bases left in between.

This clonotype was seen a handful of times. CDR3 sequence reads: CASSLGLAGEEQYF. CDR3 nucleotide sequence: TGCGCCAGCAGTCTCGGACTAGCGGGGGAGGAGCAGTACTTC. This sequence joins TRBV4-3 and TRBJ2-7; TRBD2 agrees at 13 bases. Germline loops: CDR1 LGHNA, CDR2 YSLEER. The CDR3 spans 14 residues. The junction had 6 bases not matched to a gene; V was cut back by 6 bases and J by 7 bases.

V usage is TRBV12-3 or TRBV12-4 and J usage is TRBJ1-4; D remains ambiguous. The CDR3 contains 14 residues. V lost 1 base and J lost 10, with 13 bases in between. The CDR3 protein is CASSLGGIRGKLFF. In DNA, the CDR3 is TGTGCCAGCAGTTTAGGTGGCATACGGGGAAAACTGTTTTTT.

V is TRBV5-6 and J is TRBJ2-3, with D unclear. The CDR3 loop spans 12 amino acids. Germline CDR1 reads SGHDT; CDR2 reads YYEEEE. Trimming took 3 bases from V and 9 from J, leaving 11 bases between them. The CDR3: CASSSRSETQYF. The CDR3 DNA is TGTGCCAGCAGCTCGCGATCGGAGACGCAGTATTTT.

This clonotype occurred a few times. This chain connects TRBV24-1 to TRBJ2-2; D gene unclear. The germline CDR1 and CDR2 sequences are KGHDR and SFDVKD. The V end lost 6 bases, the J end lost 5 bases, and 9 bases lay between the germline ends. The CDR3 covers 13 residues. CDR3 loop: CATSQIITGELFF. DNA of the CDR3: TGTGCCACCAGTCAAATTATTACCGGGGAGCTGTTTTTT.

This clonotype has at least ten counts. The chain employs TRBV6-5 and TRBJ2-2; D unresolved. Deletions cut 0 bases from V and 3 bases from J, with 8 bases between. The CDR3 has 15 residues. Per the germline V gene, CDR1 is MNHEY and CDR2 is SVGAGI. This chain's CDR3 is CASSYSNQDTGELFF. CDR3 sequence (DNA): TGTGCCAGCAGTTACTCGAATCAGGACACCGGGGAGCTGTTTTTT.

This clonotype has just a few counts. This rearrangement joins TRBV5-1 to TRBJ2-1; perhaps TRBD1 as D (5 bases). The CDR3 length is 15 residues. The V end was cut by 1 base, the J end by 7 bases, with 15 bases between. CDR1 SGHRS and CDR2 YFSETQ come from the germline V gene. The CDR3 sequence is CASSLTAGLGNEQFF. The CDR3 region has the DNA TGCGCCAGCAGCTTGACGGCAGGGTTAGGGAATGAGCAGTTCTTC.

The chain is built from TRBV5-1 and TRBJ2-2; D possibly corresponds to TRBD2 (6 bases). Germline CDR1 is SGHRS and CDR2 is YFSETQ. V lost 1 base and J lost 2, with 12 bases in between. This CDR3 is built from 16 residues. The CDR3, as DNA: TGCGCCAGCAGCTTGTCTTTTGGGACTAACACCGGGGAGCTGTTTTTT. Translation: CASSLSFGTNTGELFF.

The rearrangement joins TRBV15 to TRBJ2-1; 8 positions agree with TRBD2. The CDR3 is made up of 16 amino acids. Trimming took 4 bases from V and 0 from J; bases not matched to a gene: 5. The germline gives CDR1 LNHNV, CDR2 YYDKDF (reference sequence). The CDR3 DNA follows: TGTGCCACCAGCAAGTGGCGGGGGGACTCCTACAATGAGCAGTTCTTC. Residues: CATSKWRGDSYNEQFF.

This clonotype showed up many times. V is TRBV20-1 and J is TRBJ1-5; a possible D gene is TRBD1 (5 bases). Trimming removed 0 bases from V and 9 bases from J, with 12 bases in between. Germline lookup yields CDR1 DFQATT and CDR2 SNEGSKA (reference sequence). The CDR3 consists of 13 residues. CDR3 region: CSARDQSGGPQHF. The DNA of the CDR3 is TGCAGTGCTAGAGATCAGTCGGGGGGGCCCCAGCATTTT.

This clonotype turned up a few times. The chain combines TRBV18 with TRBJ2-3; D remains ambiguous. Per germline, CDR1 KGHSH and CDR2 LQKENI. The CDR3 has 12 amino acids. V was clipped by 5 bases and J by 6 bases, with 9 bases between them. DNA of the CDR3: TGTGCCAGCTCAGGTAGCCGGGATACGCAGTATTTT. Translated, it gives CASSGSRDTQYF.